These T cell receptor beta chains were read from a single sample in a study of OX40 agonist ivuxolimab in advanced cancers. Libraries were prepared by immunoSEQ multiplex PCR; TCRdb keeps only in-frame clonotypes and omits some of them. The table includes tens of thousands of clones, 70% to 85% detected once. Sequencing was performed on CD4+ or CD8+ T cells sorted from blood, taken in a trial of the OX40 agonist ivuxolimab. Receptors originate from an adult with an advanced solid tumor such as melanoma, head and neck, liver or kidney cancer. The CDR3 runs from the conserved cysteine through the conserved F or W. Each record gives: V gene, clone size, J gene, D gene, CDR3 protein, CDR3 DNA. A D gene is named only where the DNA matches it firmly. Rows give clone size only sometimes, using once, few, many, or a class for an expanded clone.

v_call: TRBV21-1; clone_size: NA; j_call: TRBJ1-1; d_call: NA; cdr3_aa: CASSKAPGRTWAEAFF; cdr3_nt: TGTGCCAGCAGCAAAGCGCCAGGACGGACATGGGCTGAAGCTTTCTTT
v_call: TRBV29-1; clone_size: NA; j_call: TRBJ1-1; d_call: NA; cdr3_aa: CSVSDPTGLAEAFF; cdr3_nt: TGCAGCGTTTCCGACCCCACAGGGCTCGCTGAAGCTTTCTTT
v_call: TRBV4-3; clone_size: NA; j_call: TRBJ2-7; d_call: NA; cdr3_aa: CASSQVITGAYEQYF; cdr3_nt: TGCGCCAGCAGCCAGGTTATTACTGGCGCCTACGAGCAGTACTTC
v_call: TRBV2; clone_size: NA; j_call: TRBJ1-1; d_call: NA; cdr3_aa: CASSEEGWTEAFF; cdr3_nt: TGTGCCAGCAGTGAAGAGGGTTGGACTGAAGCTTTCTTT
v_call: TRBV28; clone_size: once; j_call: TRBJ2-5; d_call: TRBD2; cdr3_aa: CASSRLGLAGGDETQYF; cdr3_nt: TGTGCCAGCAGTCGTCTGGGACTAGCGGGAGGGGATGAGACCCAGTACTTC
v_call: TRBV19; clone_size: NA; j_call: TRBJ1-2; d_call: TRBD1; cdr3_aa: CASRSEDRGSYGYTF; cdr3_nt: TGTGCCAGTAGATCTGAGGACAGGGGCTCGTATGGCTACACCTTC
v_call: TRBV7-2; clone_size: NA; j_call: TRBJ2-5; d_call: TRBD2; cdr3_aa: CASSLGLASFQETQYF; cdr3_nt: TGTGCCAGCAGCCTCGGACTAGCGAGTTTCCAAGAGACCCAGTACTTC
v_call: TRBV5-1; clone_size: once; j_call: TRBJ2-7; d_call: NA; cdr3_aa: CASRPLALISYEQYF; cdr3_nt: TGCGCCAGCAGGCCCCTAGCGTTAATCTCCTACGAGCAGTACTTC
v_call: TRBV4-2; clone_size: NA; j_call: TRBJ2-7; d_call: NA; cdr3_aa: CASSQDQRGTYEQYF; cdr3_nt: TGTGCCAGCAGCCAAGATCAGAGGGGAACCTACGAGCAGTACTTC
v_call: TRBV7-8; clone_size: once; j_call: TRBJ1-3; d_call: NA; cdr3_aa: CASSGYRGNTIYF; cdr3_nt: TGTGCCAGCAGCGGTTACAGGGGAAACACCATATATTTT
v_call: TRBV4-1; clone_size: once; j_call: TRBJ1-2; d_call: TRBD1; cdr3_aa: CASSLDRTGSDYGYTF; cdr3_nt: TGCGCCAGCAGCCTTGATAGGACAGGGTCAGACTATGGCTACACCTTC
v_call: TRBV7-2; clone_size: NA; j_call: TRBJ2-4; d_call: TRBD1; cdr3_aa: CASSPDRDGDIQYF; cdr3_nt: TGTGCCAGCAGCCCGGACAGGGATGGGGACATTCAGTACTTC
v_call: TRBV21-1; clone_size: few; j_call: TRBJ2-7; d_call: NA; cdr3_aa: CASAYPSGTYEQYF; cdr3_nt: TGTGCCAGCGCTTATCCTTCGGGGACCTACGAGCAGTACTTC
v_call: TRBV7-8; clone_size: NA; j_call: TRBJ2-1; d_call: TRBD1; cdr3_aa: CASSPQQGPYNEQFF; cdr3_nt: TGTGCCAGCAGCCCCCAACAGGGGCCCTACAATGAGCAGTTCTTC
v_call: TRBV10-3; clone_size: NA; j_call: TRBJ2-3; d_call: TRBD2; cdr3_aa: CATEQAGGRTDTQYF; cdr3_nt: TGTGCCACCGAACAAGCGGGAGGACGCACAGATACGCAGTATTTT
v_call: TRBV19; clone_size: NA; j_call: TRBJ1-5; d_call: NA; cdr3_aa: CASKKGAYSNQPQHF; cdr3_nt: TGTGCCAGTAAAAAGGGCGCTTATAGCAATCAGCCCCAGCATTTT
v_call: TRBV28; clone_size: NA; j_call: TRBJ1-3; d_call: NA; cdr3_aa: CATLGGTGNTIYF; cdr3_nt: TGTGCCACGTTAGGGGGAACTGGAAACACCATATATTTT
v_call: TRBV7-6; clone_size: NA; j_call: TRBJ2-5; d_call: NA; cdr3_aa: CASSLEVWETQYF; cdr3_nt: TGTGCCAGCAGCTTAGAAGTGTGGGAGACCCAGTACTTC
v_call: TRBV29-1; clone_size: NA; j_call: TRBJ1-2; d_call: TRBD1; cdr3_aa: CSVAGQGGYGYTF; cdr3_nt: TGCAGCGTTGCCGGACAGGGGGGCTATGGCTACACCTTC
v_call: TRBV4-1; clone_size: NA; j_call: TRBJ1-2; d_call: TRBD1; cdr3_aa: CASSDRGRNYGYTF; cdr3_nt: TGCGCCAGCAGCGACAGGGGGCGTAACTATGGCTACACCTTC
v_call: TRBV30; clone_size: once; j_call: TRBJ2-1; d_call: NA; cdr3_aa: CAWSPGFGNEQFF; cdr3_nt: TGTGCCTGGAGCCCGGGGTTTGGCAATGAGCAGTTCTTC
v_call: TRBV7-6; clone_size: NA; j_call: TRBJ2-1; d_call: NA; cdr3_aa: CASSLAEGATNEQFF; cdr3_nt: TGTGCCAGCAGCTTAGCTGAAGGGGCGACAAATGAGCAGTTCTTC
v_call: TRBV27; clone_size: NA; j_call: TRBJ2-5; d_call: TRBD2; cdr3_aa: CASAQTGGGETQYF; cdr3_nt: TGTGCCAGCGCCCAGACGGGCGGGGGAGAGACCCAGTACTTC
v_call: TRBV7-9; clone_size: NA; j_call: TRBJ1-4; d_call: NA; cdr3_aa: CASRLSGQLNEKLFF; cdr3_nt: TGTGCCAGCAGACTTAGTGGGCAGCTTAATGAAAAACTGTTTTTT
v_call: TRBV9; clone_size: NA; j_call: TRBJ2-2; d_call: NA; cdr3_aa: CASSVGGTYNTGELFF; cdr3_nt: TGTGCCAGCAGCGTAGGTGGGACCTACAACACCGGGGAGCTGTTTTTT
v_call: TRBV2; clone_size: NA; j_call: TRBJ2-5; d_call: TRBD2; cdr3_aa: CASSGGGGAPALYF; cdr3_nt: TGTGCCAGCAGTGGGGGCGGGGGGGCCCCCGCCCTGTACTTC
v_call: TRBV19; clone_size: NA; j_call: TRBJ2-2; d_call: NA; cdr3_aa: CASSTNQGSGELFF; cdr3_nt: TGTGCCAGTAGTACCAATCAGGGGTCCGGGGAGCTGTTTTTT
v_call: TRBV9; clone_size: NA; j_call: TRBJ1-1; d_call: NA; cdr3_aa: CASSVGEGMNTEAFF; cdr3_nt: TGTGCCAGCAGCGTAGGAGAGGGCATGAACACTGAAGCTTTCTTT
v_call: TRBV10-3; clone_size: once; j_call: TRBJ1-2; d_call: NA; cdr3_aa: CAISESIWGGGANYGYTF; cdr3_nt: TGTGCCATCAGTGAGTCAATATGGGGCGGAGGGGCTAACTATGGCTACACCTTC
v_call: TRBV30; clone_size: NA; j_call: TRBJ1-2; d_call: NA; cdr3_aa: CAGKGHRGPGYTF; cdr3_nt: TGTGCCGGGAAGGGGCACCGTGGGCCTGGCTACACCTTC
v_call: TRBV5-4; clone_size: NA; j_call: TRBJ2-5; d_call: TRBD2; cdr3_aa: CASSTSGRAERETQYF; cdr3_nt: TGTGCCAGCAGCACGAGCGGGAGGGCCGAGAGGGAGACCCAGTACTTC
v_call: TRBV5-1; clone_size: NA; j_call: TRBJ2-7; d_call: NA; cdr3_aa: CASSFGGAMVEQYF; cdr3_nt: TGCGCCAGCAGCTTCGGCGGAGCAATGGTCGAGCAGTACTTC
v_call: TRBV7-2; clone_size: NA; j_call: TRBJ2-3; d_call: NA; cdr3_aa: CASSLTGSTRDTQYF; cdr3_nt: TGTGCCAGCAGCCTTACGGGGTCCACTCGAGATACGCAGTATTTT
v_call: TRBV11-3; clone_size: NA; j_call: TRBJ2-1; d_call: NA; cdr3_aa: CASSPQGYNEQFF; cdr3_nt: TGTGCCAGCAGCCCCCAGGGCTACAATGAGCAGTTCTTC
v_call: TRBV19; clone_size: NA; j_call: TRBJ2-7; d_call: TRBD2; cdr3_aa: CASSIALAGGRYEQYF; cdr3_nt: TGTGCCAGTAGTATAGCCCTAGCGGGAGGTCGCTACGAGCAGTACTTC
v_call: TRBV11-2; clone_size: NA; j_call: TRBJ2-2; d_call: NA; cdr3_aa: CASSSSGTQPGELFF; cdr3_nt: TGTGCCAGCAGCTCGTCCGGGACACAACCCGGGGAGCTGTTTTTT
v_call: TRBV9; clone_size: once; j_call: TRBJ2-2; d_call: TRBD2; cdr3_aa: CASSVGIAGRSGELFF; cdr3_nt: TGTGCCAGCAGCGTAGGAATAGCGGGGAGATCCGGGGAGCTGTTTTTT
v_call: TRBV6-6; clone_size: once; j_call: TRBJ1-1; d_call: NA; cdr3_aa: CASSYGTNTEAFF; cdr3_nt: TGTGCCAGCAGTTACGGGACAAACACTGAAGCTTTCTTT
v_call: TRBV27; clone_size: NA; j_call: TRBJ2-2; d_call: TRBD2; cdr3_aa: CASSLASVVSSGRTGELFF; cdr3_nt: TGTGCCAGCAGTTTAGCCTCCGTCGTGTCTAGCGGGAGAACCGGGGAGCTGTTTTTT
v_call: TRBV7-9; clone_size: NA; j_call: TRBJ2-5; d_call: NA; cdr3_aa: CATSGETQYF; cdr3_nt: TGTGCCACCTCGGGGGAGACCCAGTACTTC
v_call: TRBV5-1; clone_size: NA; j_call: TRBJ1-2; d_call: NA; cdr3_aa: CASSLVLGDNYGYTF; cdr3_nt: TGCGCCAGCAGCTTGGTTTTGGGGGACAACTATGGCTACACCTTC
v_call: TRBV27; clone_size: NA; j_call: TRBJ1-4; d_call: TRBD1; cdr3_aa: CASSPYLGQTNEKLFF; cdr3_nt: TGTGCCAGCAGTCCTTACCTGGGACAGACGAATGAAAAACTGTTTTTT
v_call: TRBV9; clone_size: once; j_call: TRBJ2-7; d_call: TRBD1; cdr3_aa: CASSVEGQGHEQYF; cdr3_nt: TGTGCCAGCAGCGTAGAGGGACAGGGGCACGAGCAGTACTTC
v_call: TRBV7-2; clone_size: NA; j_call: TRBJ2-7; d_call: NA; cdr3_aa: CASSLSGASYEQYF; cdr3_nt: TGTGCCAGCAGCTTGAGTGGAGCCTCCTACGAGCAGTACTTC
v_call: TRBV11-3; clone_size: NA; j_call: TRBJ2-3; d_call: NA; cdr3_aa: CASSLDSATGTEGTDTQYF; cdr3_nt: TGTGCCAGCAGCTTAGATTCGGCCACAGGGACGGAGGGGACAGATACGCAGTATTTT
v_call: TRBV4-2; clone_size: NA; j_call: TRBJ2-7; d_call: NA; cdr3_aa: CASSQDGQGIYEQYF; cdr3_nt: TGTGCCAGCAGCCAAGATGGGCAGGGGATCTACGAGCAGTACTTC
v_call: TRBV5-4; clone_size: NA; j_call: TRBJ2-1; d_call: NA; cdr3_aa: CASSLGLVNEQFF; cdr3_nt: TGTGCCAGCAGCTTGGGACTAGTCAATGAGCAGTTCTTC
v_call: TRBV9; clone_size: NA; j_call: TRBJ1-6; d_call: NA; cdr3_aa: CASSADGGASYNSPLHF; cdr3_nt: TGTGCCAGCAGCGCCGACGGGGGGGCGTCCTATAATTCACCCCTCCACTTT
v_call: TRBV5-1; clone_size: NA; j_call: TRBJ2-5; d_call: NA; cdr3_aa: CASSQSLGETQYF; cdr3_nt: TGCGCCAGCAGCCAAAGCCTAGGGGAGACCCAGTACTTC
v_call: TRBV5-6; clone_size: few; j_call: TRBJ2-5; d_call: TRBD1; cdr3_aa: CASSQETGAKTQYF; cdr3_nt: TGTGCCAGCAGTCAAGAGACAGGGGCAAAGACCCAGTACTTC
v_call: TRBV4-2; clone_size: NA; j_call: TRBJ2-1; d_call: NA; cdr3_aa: CASSQDLGWRGHNEQFF; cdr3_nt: TGTGCCAGCAGCCAAGATCTTGGGTGGAGGGGACACAATGAGCAGTTCTTC
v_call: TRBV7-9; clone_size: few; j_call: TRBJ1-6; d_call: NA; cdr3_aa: CASSAGAGNSPLHF; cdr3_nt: TGTGCCAGCAGTGCTGGGGCGGGAAATTCACCCCTCCACTTT
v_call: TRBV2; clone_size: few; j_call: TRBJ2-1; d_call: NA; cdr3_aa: CASAGGVSFVNEQFF; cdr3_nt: TGTGCCAGCGCCGGGGGTGTTAGTTTTGTCAATGAGCAGTTCTTC
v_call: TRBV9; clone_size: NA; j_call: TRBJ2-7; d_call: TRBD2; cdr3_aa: CASSVGLAGLQYF; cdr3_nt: TGTGCCAGCAGCGTAGGGCTAGCGGGCTTGCAGTACTTC
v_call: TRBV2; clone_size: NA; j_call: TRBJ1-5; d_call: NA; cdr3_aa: CASSEFVSGNQPQHF; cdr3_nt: TGTGCCAGCAGTGAATTCGTTTCGGGCAATCAGCCCCAGCATTTT